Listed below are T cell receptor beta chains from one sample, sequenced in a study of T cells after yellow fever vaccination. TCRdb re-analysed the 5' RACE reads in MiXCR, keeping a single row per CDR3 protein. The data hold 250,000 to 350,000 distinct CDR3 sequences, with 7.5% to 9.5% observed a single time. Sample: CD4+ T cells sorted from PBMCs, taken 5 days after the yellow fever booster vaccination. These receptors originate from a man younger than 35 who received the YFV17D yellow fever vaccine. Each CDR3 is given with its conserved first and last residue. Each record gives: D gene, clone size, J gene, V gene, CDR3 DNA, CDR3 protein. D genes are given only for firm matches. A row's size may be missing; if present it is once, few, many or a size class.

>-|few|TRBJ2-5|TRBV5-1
TGCGCCAGCAGCGTTCTTCTGTCTGTGGGCGGCCAAGAGACCCAGTACTTC
CASSVLLSVGGQETQYF
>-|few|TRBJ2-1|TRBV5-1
TGCGCCAGCAGCTTCTCCGGGACCTACAATGAGCAGTTCTTC
CASSFSGTYNEQFF
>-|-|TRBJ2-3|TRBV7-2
TGTGCCAGCAGCGACCGCCGCACAGATACGCAGTATTTT
CASSDRRTDTQYF
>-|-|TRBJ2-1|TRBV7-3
TGTGCCAGCAGCTTAAACGGGGATGAGCAGTTCTTC
CASSLNGDEQFF
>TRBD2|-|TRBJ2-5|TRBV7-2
TGTGCCAGCAGGACTGGGGGGGGGGAGACCCAGTACTTC
CASRTGGGETQYF
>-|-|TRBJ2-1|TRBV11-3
TGTGCCAACGCCTTCGGCAGCTACAATGAGCAGTTCTTC
CANAFGSYNEQFF
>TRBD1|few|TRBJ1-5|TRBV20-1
TGCAGTGCTATACCGGGACAGATCAATCAGCCCCAGCATTTT
CSAIPGQINQPQHF
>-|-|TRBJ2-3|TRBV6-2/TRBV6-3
TGTGCCAGCAGTTATGGGACAAAGGGAGATACGCAGTATTTT
CASSYGTKGDTQYF
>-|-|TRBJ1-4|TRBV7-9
TGTGCCAGCAGCTTAGAAGGCAAGGGGAATGAAAAACTGTTTTTT
CASSLEGKGNEKLFF
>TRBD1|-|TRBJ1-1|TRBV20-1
TGCAGTGCCCAAACAGGGGGCGCGGACACTGAAGCTTTCTTT
CSAQTGGADTEAFF
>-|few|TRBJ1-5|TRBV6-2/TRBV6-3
TGTGCCAGTGCTCCGGACGGGAATCAGCCCCAGCATTTT
CASAPDGNQPQHF
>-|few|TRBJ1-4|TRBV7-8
TGTGCCAGCAGCTTAATTTTGGGAGTTAATGAAAAACTGTTTTTT
CASSLILGVNEKLFF
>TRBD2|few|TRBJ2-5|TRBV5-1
TGCGCCAGCAGCTTGGCGAAGGCTAGCGGGGACGAGACCCAGTACTTC
CASSLAKASGDETQYF
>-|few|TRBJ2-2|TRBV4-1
TGCGCCAGCAGGAGTTATGGGGGGCTCAACACCGGGGAGCTGTTTTTT
CASRSYGGLNTGELFF
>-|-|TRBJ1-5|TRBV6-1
TGTGCCAGCGAACAGGACAGAAATCAGCCCCAGCATTTT
CASEQDRNQPQHF
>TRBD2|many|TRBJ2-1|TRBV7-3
TGTGCCAGCAGCGTAAGCGGGGGTCAATACAATGAGCAGTTCTTC
CASSVSGGQYNEQFF
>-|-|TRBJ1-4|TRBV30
TGTGCCTGGAGTGTACGGGGAGAAAAACTGTTTTTT
CAWSVRGEKLFF
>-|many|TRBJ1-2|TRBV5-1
TGCGCCAGCAGCTTGGGGGCAGGGTCTGGCTACACCTTC
CASSLGAGSGYTF
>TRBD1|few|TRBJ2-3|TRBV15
TGTGCCACCAGCCGTAACAGGGGGGATACGCAGTATTTT
CATSRNRGDTQYF
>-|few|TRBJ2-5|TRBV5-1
TGCGCCAGCAGCCAAGGGGGGGGAGAGACCCAGTACTTC
CASSQGGGETQYF
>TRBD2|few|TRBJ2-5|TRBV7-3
TGTGCCAGCAGCTTATCGGGACTAGCGGAGGGAGAGACCCAGTACTTC
CASSLSGLAEGETQYF
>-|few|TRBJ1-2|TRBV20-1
TGCAGTGCTAGAGGGCCAGAGCAGGGGTTAGGTTCCTTC
CSARGPEQGLGSF
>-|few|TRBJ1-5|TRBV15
TGTGCCACCAGCAGAGACAGGGTTATTGAGCCCCAGCATTTT
CATSRDRVIEPQHF
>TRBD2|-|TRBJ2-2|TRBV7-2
TGTGCCAGCAGCCCCTGGGGTAGCGGGGTCGGCACCGGGGAGCTGTTTTTT
CASSPWGSGVGTGELFF
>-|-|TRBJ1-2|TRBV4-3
TGCGCCAGCAGCCCCAACTTTGTTAACTATGGCTACACCTTC
CASSPNFVNYGYTF
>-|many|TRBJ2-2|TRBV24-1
TGTGCCACCAGTGGTGTCCGGGACACAACCGGGGAGCTGTTTTTT
CATSGVRDTTGELFF
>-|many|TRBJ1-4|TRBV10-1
TGCGCCAGCAGTGAATCGAGCTCGAATGAAAAACTGTTTTTT
CASSESSSNEKLFF
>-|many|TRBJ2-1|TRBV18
TGTGCCAGCTCACTACGGGGGACTGACAAATCGGAGCAGTTCTTC
CASSLRGTDKSEQFF
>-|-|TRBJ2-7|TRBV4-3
TGCGCCAGCAGCCCCGGGCAGCAGGCCTACGAGCAGTACTTC
CASSPGQQAYEQYF
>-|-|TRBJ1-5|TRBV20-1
TGCAGTGCTGCACCCGGACACAGCAATCAGCCCCAGCATTTT
CSAAPGHSNQPQHF
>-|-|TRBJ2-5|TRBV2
TGTGCCAGCAGAAGGTACTTCGGACAAGAGACCCAGTACTTC
CASRRYFGQETQYF
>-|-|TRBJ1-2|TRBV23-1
TGCGCCAGCAGTCCGGGACGGACGCTAGCTAACTATGGCTACACCTTC
CASSPGRTLANYGYTF